Shown below are 2 T cell receptor beta chains from a single sample sequenced in a study of molecular identifiers for immune sequencing clone quantification. MiXCR was run by TCRdb on the PCR reads, yielding one entry per CDR3 protein. Altogether 80,000 to 130,000 distinct CDR3 sequences are present, 36% being singletons, with the ten largest covering less than 5.5%. The specimen sequenced was naive CD8+ T cells from blood, with Jurkat cell RNA spiked in. The subset: FACS-sorted CD8+CD4-CCR7+CD45RA+ naive T cells. The receptors were sampled from a human donor in good health. Some libraries in this study had Jurkat cell RNA spiked in.

In this sample, this clonotype turned up many times. The CDR3 sequence: CASSRSTALLYNEQFF. The CDR3 DNA reads TGTGCCAGCAGCCGGTCGACAGCCCTCCTCTACAATGAGCAGTTCTTC. The rearrangement links TRBV28 to TRBJ2-1; D possibly corresponds to TRBD1 (5 bases). Trimming left V 6 bases short and J 3 bases short, with 18 bases between. The CDR3 has 16 amino acids. Germline CDR1 reads MDHEN; CDR2 reads SYDVKM.

The chain recombines TRBV11-2 with TRBJ2-1; TRBD1 matches 7 bases. The CDR3 is made up of 17 amino acids. V trimming: 0 bases; J trimming: 4 bases; junction bases outside the gene matches: 9. Germline V gene data show CDR1 as SGHAT and CDR2 as FQNNGV. As DNA, the CDR3 is TGTGCCAGCAGCTTAGATACAGGGGTCGCGATATACAATGAGCAGTTCTTC. Protein product: CASSLDTGVAIYNEQFF.